This TCR beta chain appears in the sequencing data of a study of graft-versus-host responses after intestinal transplantation. Broader study findings: Some GvH clones appeared in ileal mucosa or blood before recipient bone marrow.

Measured with immunoSEQ multiplex PCR; TCRdb has only the in-frame clones, and not every one. The sample has over 100,000 clones; just under 95% are singletons. For this clone: Its specificity is unknown.

In germline, CDR1 is SGHTA, CDR2 FQGNSA. The V segment lost 5 bases and the J segment 8 bases; nucleotides outside the gene matches: 7. CDR3 length: 13 residues. The specimen was unstimulated CD8+ T cells sorted from spleen or lymph node cells, collected before transplant. This receptor was obtained from a human donor who was the organ donor for an intestinal transplant. This chain uses TRBV7-2 with TRBJ1-2, with 8 bases lining up with TRBD1. In DNA form, the CDR3 reads TGTGCCAGCAGCCTGACAGGGGCCGGAGGCTACACCTTC. This sequence encodes CASSLTGAGGYTF.